A selection of T cell receptor beta chains follows, all from one sample in a study of T cell responses to AZD1222 COVID-19 vaccine. TCRdb's copy holds only in-frame clones and misses some; the assay was immunoSEQ multiplex PCR. Here the sample spans around 180,000 clones, over 70% being singletons. The sequences come from peripheral blood, collected on day 0 of MenACWY control vaccination. These receptors came from an adult in good health. Both conserved end residues are part of each CDR3. The D gene is left open where the match is weak. Clone size appears in some rows only: once, few, many, or a class for an expanded clone.

J: TRBJ2-4; V: TRBV2; size: once; D: -; CDR3: CASSKGEIDIQYF; DNA: TGTGCCAGCAGTAAGGGGGAGATAGACATTCAGTACTTC
J: TRBJ1-6; V: TRBV30; size: -; D: -; CDR3: CAWQGSDSPLHF; DNA: TGTGCCTGGCAGGGTTCTGATTCACCCCTCCACTTT
J: TRBJ2-1; V: TRBV19; size: -; D: TRBD2; CDR3: CATISGPSYNEQFF; DNA: TGTGCCACAATTAGCGGGCCTTCCTACAATGAGCAGTTCTTC
J: TRBJ2-3; V: TRBV12-3/TRBV12-4; size: -; D: -; CDR3: CASSSFGADTQYF; DNA: TGTGCCAGCAGCAGCTTCGGGGCAGATACGCAGTATTTT
J: TRBJ2-2; V: TRBV9; size: -; D: -; CDR3: CASSVGQGLNTGELFF; DNA: TGTGCCAGCAGCGTAGGGCAGGGATTGAACACCGGGGAGCTGTTTTTT
J: TRBJ1-4; V: TRBV2; size: -; D: -; CDR3: CASSNNEKLFF; DNA: TGTGCCAGCAGCAATAATGAAAAACTGTTTTTT
J: TRBJ2-3; V: TRBV27; size: -; D: -; CDR3: CASWTGPDTQYF; DNA: TGTGCCTCCTGGACGGGCCCAGATACGCAGTATTTT
J: TRBJ1-1; V: TRBV7-2; size: -; D: TRBD1; CDR3: CASSGQGAGWEAFF; DNA: TGTGCCAGCAGCGGGCAGGGGGCTGGTTGGGAAGCTTTCTTT
J: TRBJ1-5; V: TRBV11-1; size: few; D: -; CDR3: CASSLHGTGQPQHF; DNA: TGTGCCAGCAGCTTACACGGCACAGGGCAGCCCCAGCATTTT
J: TRBJ2-2; V: TRBV7-8; size: -; D: TRBD1; CDR3: CASSRRDRATGELFF; DNA: TGTGCCAGCAGCCGAAGGGACAGGGCGACCGGGGAGCTGTTTTTT
J: TRBJ2-7; V: TRBV19; size: -; D: -; CDR3: CASSRGTTSSYEQYF; DNA: TGTGCCAGTAGTAGAGGAACGACAAGCTCCTACGAGCAGTACTTC
J: TRBJ2-2; V: TRBV4-1; size: few; D: TRBD2; CDR3: CASKETGGRDAGELFF; DNA: TGCGCCAGCAAGGAAACTGGCGGGAGGGACGCCGGGGAGCTGTTTTTT
J: TRBJ2-1; V: TRBV25-1; size: -; D: -; CDR3: CASSRNEQFF; DNA: TGTGCCAGCAGTCGTAATGAGCAGTTCTTC
J: TRBJ2-1; V: TRBV30; size: few; D: TRBD2; CDR3: CAWSASYSGGAREQFF; DNA: TGTGCCTGGAGTGCCAGCTATAGCGGGGGGGCCCGTGAGCAGTTCTTC
J: TRBJ2-7; V: TRBV5-1; size: -; D: TRBD1; CDR3: CASSPNRDRVVEQYF; DNA: TGCGCCAGCAGCCCTAACCGGGACAGGGTGGTCGAGCAGTACTTC
J: TRBJ1-5; V: TRBV11-2; size: -; D: TRBD1; CDR3: CASSAGTGGDRPQHF; DNA: TGTGCCAGCAGCGCCGGGACAGGGGGTGATCGGCCCCAGCATTTT
J: TRBJ2-5; V: TRBV6-5; size: -; D: -; CDR3: CASTRSGEMETQYF; DNA: TGTGCCAGCACCAGATCCGGGGAGATGGAGACCCAGTACTTC
J: TRBJ1-2; V: TRBV28; size: -; D: TRBD1; CDR3: CASRKAGQGDYGYTF; DNA: TGTGCCAGCAGAAAAGCGGGACAGGGTGACTATGGCTACACCTTC
J: TRBJ1-1; V: TRBV6-5; size: -; D: -; CDR3: CASSYTGQDTEAFF; DNA: TGTGCCAGCAGTTACACCGGACAAGACACTGAAGCTTTCTTT
J: TRBJ1-2; V: TRBV6-6; size: -; D: TRBD1; CDR3: CASRRDSYGYTF; DNA: TGTGCCAGCAGAAGGGACAGCTATGGCTACACCTTC
J: TRBJ1-6; V: TRBV12-3/TRBV12-4; size: -; D: -; CDR3: CATITDNSPLHF; DNA: TGTGCCACCATCACGGATAATTCACCCCTCCACTTT
J: TRBJ2-7; V: TRBV28; size: -; D: -; CDR3: CASSLGRTYEQYF; DNA: TGTGCCAGCAGTTTGGGCAGAACCTACGAGCAGTACTTC
J: TRBJ1-2; V: TRBV6-5; size: -; D: TRBD1; CDR3: CASRKLPGQGYGYTF; DNA: TGTGCCAGCAGGAAATTACCAGGACAGGGCTATGGCTACACCTTC
J: TRBJ1-2; V: TRBV3-1/TRBV3-2; size: -; D: -; CDR3: CASSQDSQANYGYTF; DNA: TGTGCCAGCAGCCAAGATTCCCAGGCTAACTATGGCTACACCTTC
J: TRBJ2-7; V: TRBV7-9; size: -; D: TRBD1; CDR3: CASRPAGTVEQYF; DNA: TGTGCCAGCAGACCCGCCGGGACAGTCGAGCAGTACTTC
J: TRBJ2-3; V: TRBV6-2/TRBV6-3; size: -; D: TRBD2; CDR3: CASSYSSTREWDTQYF; DNA: TGTGCCAGCAGTTACTCCTCTACGCGGGAGTGGGATACGCAGTATTTT
J: TRBJ2-7; V: TRBV28; size: few; D: TRBD1; CDR3: CASSFGTGVNEQYF; DNA: TGTGCCAGCAGTTTCGGGACAGGGGTCAACGAGCAGTACTTC
J: TRBJ1-4; V: TRBV18; size: -; D: -; CDR3: CASSPGYRDEKLFF; DNA: TGTGCCAGCTCACCGGGGTACCGGGATGAAAAACTGTTTTTT
J: TRBJ1-2; V: TRBV30; size: -; D: TRBD1; CDR3: CAWSVGQGRNYGYTF; DNA: TGTGCCTGGAGTGTTGGACAGGGGAGGAACTATGGCTACACCTTC
J: TRBJ1-5; V: TRBV19; size: -; D: -; CDR3: CASSITSNQPQHF; DNA: TGTGCCAGTAGTATTACTAGCAATCAGCCCCAGCATTTT
J: TRBJ1-1; V: TRBV5-8; size: -; D: -; CDR3: CASPRVGRGDTEAFF; DNA: TGTGCCAGCCCACGGGTGGGCAGGGGAGACACTGAAGCTTTCTTT
J: TRBJ2-2; V: TRBV6-4; size: -; D: TRBD1; CDR3: CASSDPPDRGRSGELFF; DNA: TGTGCCAGCAGTGACCCCCCGGACAGGGGTAGGAGCGGGGAGCTGTTTTTT
J: TRBJ2-5; V: TRBV2; size: -; D: -; CDR3: CASSVSEQQETQYF; DNA: TGTGCCAGCAGTGTATCAGAACAGCAAGAGACCCAGTACTTC
J: TRBJ1-1; V: TRBV7-9; size: -; D: -; CDR3: CASSLLGGVNTEAFF; DNA: TGTGCCAGCAGCTTATTGGGGGGCGTGAACACTGAAGCTTTCTTT
J: TRBJ2-7; V: TRBV15; size: -; D: -; CDR3: CATGGNDGGEQYF; DNA: TGTGCCACCGGGGGAAATGACGGCGGCGAGCAGTACTTC
J: TRBJ2-2; V: TRBV3-1/TRBV3-2; size: -; D: -; CDR3: CASSQEGLHMAGELFF; DNA: TGTGCCAGCAGCCAAGAAGGCCTTCATATGGCCGGGGAGCTGTTTTTT
J: TRBJ1-1; V: TRBV6-6; size: -; D: -; CDR3: CASSYGSRPPEAFF; DNA: TGTGCCAGCAGTTATGGGTCCAGGCCCCCTGAAGCTTTCTTT
J: TRBJ2-2; V: TRBV2; size: -; D: TRBD2; CDR3: CASSVAASGGDITGELFF; DNA: TGTGCCAGCAGTGTCGCGGCTAGCGGGGGGGATATCACCGGGGAGCTGTTTTTT
J: TRBJ2-7; V: TRBV7-9; size: few; D: -; CDR3: CASSPDPYEQYF; DNA: TGTGCCAGCAGCCCGGACCCCTACGAGCAGTACTTC